This T cell receptor (beta chain) was sequenced in a study of blood T cell repertoires in COVID-19. Study details: Samples representing acute and convalescent COVID-19 were sourced from the United States, Italy and Spain. T cells, B-cell-depleted T cells, or PBMCs supplied cDNA or gDNA.

Authors' analysis steps: Amplifying reference gene primers gave estimates of nucleated cell counts. Sequencing used immunoSEQ multiplex PCR; TCRdb keeps in-frame clones, though not all of them. The DNA was the basis for D and trimming; V, J and clone size are from that table. Here the sample spans 97,000 or so clones, more than 85% being singletons. The receptor was isolated from a man aged 18 to 30 with acute or convalescent COVID-19. Sequencing was done on a sample of peripheral blood.

CDR3 DNA: TGTGCCAGCAAAGGGGGAGTACACGGACCAACTAATGAAAAACTGTTTTTT. It encodes CASKGGVHGPTNEKLFF. This chain uses TRBV27 with TRBJ1-4; D may be TRBD1 (6 bases). CDR3 size: 17 residues. Germline V lookup: CDR1 MNHEY, CDR2 SMNVEV (reference sequence). Trimming removed 7 bases from V and 0 bases from J, with 18 bases in between.